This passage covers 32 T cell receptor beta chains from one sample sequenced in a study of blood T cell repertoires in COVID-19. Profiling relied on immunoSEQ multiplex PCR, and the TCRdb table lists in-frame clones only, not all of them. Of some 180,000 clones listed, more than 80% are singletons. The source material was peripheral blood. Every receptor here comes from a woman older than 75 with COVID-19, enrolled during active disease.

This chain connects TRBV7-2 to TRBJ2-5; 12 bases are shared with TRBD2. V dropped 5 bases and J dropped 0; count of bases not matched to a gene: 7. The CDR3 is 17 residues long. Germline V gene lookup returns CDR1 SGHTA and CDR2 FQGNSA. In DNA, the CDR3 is TGTGCCAGCAGCCCCCGTAGACTAGCGGGGGACCAAGAGACCCAGTACTTC. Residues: CASSPRRLAGDQETQYF.

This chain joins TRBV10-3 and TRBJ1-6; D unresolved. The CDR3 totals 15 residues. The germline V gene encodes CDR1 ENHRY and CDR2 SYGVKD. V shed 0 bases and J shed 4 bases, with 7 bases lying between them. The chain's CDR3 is CAISESAAYNSPLHF. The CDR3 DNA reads TGTGCCATCAGTGAGTCCGCAGCGTATAATTCACCCCTCCACTTT.

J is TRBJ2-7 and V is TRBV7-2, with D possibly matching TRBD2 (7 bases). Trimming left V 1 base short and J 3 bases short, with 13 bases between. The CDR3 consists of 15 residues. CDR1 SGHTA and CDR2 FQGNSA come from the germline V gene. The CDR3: CASSLGGGYSYEQYF. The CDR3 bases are TGTGCCAGCAGCTTAGGGGGGGGCTATAGCTACGAGCAGTACTTC.

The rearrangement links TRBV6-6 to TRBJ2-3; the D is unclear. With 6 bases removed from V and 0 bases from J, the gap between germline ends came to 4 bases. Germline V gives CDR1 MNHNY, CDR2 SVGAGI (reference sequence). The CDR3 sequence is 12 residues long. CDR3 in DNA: TGTGCCAGCAGGACTAGCACAGATACGCAGTATTTT. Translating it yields CASRTSTDTQYF.

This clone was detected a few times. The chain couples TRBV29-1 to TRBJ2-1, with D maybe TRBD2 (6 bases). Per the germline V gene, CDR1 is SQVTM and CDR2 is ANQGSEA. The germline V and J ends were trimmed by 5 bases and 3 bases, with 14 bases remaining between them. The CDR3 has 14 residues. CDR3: CSVSDPAGYNEQFF. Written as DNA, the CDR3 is TGCAGCGTTAGCGATCCAGCGGGCTACAATGAGCAGTTCTTC.

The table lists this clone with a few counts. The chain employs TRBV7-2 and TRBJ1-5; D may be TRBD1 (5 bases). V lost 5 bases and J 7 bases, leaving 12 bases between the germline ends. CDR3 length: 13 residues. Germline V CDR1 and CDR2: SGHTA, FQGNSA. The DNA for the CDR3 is TGTGCCAGCAGCCCTGACAGATACCAGCCCCAGCATTTT. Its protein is CASSPDRYQPQHF.

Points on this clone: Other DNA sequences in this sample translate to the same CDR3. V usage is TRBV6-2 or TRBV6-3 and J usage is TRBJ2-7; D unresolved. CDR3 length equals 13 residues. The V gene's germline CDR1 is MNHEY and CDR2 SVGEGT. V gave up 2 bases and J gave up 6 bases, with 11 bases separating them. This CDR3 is CASSYGTTSEQYF. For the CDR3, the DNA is TGTGCCAGCAGTTACGGCACTACGTCCGAGCAGTACTTC.

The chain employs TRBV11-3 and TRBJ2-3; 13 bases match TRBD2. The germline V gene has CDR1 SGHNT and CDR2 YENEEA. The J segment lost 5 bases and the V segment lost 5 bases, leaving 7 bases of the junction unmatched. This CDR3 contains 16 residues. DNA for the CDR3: TGTGCCAGCAGCCCCGGGACTAGCGGGGTGGGAGATACGCAGTATTTT. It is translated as CASSPGTSGVGDTQYF.

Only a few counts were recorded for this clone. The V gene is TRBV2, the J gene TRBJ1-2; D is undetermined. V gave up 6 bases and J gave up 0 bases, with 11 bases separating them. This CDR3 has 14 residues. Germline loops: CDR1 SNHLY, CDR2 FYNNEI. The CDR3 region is CASRERTTNYGYTF. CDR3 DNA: TGTGCCAGCAGAGAACGCACTACTAACTATGGCTACACCTTC.

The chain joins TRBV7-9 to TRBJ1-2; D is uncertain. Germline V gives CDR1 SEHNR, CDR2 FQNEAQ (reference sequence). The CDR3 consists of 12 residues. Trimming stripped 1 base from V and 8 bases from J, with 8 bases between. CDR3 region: CASSLEQRGYTF. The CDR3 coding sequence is TGTGCCAGCAGCTTAGAACAGCGGGGCTACACCTTC. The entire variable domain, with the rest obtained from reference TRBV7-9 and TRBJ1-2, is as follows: DTGVSQNPRHKITKRGQNVTFRCDPISEHNRLYWYRQTLGQGPEFLTYFQNEAQLEKSRLLSDRFSAERPKGSFSTLEIQRTEQGDSAMYLCASSLEQRGYTFGSGTRLTVV.

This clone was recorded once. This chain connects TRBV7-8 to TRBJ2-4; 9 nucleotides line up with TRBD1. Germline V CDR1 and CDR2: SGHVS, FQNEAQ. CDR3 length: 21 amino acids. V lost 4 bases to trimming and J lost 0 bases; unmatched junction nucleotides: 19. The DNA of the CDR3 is TGTGCCAGCAGCTCCGTCGGCATTACAGGGGGCTCCTCTCTAGCCAAAAACATTCAGTACTTC. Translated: CASSSVGITGGSSLAKNIQYF.

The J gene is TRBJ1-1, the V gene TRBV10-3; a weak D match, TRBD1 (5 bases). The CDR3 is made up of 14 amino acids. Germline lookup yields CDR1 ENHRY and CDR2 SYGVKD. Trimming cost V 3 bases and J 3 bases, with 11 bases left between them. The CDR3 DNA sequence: TGTGCCATCAGTGATTCGGGGGTAGACACTGAAGCTTTCTTT. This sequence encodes CAISDSGVDTEAFF.

For the CDR3, the DNA is TGCAGTGCTACTCTCCAAGAGACCCAGTACTTC. It is translated as CSATLQETQYF. The chain links TRBV20-1 to TRBJ2-5; the D is unclear. The CDR3 extends over 11 amino acids. V was cut by 4 bases and J by 1 base, with 4 bases left in between. Germline V lookup: CDR1 DFQATT, CDR2 SNEGSKA (reference sequence).

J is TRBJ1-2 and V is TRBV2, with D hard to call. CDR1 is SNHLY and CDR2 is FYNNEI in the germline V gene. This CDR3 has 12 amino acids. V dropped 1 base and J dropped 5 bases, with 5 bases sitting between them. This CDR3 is CASSEDGYGYTF. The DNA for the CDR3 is TGTGCCAGCAGTGAAGACGGGTATGGCTACACCTTC.

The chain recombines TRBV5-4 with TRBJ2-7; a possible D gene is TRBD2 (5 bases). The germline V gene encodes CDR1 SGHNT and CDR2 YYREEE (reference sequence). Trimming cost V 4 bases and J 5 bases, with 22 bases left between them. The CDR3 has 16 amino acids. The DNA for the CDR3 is TGTGCCAGCAGCCCCAAAACGGGGTCCTTAACCCACGAGCAGTACTTC. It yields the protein CASSPKTGSLTHEQYF. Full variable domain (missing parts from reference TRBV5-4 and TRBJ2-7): ETGVTQSPTHLIKTRGQQVTLRCSSQSGHNTVSWYQQALGQGPQFIFQYYREEENGRGNFPPRFSGLQFPNYSSELNVNALELDDSALYLCASSPKTGSLTHEQYFGPGTRLTVT.

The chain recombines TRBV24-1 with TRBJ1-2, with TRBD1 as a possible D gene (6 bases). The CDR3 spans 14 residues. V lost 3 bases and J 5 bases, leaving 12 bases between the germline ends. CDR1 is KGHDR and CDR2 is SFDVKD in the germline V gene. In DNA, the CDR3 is TGTGCCACCAGTGATCAGGGACATGTGTATGGCTACACCTTC. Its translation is CATSDQGHVYGYTF.

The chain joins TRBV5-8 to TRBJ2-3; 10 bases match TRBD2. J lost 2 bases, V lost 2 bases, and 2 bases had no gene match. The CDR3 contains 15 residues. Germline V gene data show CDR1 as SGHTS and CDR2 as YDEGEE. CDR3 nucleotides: TGTGCCAGCAGCTTCGGACTAGCGGACACAGATACGCAGTATTTT. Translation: CASSFGLADTDTQYF.

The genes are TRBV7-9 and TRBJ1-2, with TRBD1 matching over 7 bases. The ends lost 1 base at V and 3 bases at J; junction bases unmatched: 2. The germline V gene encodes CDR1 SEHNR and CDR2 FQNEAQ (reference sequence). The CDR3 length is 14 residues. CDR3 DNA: TGTGCCAGCAGCTTAGTGGGACAGTACTATGGCTACACCTTC. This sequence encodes CASSLVGQYYGYTF.

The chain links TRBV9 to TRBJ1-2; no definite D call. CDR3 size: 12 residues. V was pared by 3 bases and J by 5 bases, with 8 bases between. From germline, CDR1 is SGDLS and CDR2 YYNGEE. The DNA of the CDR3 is TGTGCCAGCAGCGGTCGTCTGTATGGCTACACCTTC. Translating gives CASSGRLYGYTF.

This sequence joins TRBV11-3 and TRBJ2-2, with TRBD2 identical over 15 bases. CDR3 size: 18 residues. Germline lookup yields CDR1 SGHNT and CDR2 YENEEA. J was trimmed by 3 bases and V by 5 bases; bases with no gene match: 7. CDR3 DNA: TGTGCCAGCAGCCCAAGGACTAGCGGGGGGGCACACACCGGGGAGCTGTTTTTT. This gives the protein CASSPRTSGGAHTGELFF.

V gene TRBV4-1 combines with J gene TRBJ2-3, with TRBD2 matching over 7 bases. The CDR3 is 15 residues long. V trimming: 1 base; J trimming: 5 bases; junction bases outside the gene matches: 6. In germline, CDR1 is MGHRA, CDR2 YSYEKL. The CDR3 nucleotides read TGCGCCAGCAGCCAAGCTCGCGGGAGAGGAGATACGCAGTATTTT. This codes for CASSQARGRGDTQYF.

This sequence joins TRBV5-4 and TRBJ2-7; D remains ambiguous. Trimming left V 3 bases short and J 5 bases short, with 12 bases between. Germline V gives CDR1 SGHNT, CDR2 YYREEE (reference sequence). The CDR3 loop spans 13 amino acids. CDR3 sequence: CASSSPDTDEQYF. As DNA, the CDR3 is TGTGCCAGCAGCTCCCCCGATACGGACGAGCAGTACTTC. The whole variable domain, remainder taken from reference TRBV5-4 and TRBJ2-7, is ETGVTQSPTHLIKTRGQQVTLRCSSQSGHNTVSWYQQALGQGPQFIFQYYREEENGRGNFPPRFSGLQFPNYSSELNVNALELDDSALYLCASSSPDTDEQYFGPGTRLTVT.

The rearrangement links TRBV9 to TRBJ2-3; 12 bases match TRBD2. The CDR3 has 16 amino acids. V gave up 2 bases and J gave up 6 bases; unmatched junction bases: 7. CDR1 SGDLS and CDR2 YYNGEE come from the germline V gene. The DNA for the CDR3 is TGTGCCAGCAGCGTCTCTAGCGGGGGGGCATGGGATACGCAGTATTTT. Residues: CASSVSSGGAWDTQYF. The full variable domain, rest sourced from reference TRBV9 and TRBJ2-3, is DSGVTQTPKHLITATGQRVTLRCSPRSGDLSVYWYQQSLDQGLQFLIQYYNGEERAKGNILERFSAQQFPDLHSELNLSSLELGDSALYFCASSVSSGGAWDTQYFGPGTRLTVL.

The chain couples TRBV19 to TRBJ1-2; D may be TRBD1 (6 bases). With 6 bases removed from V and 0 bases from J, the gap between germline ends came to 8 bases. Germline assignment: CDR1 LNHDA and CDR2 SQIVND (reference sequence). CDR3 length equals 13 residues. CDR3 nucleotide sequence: TGTGCCAGTAGGGACAGCCCTAACTATGGCTACACCTTC. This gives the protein CASRDSPNYGYTF. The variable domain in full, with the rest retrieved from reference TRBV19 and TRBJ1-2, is DGGITQSPKYLFRKEGQNVTLSCEQNLNHDAMYWYRQDPGQGLRLIYYSQIVNDFQKGDIAEGYSVSREKKESFPLTVTSAQKNPTAFYLCASRDSPNYGYTFGSGTRLTVV.

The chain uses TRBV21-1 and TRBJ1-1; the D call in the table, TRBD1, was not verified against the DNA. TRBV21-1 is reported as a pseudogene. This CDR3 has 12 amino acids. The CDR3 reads CASADRNTEAFF. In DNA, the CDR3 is TGTGCCAGCGCTGACAGGAACACTGAAGCTTTCTTT.

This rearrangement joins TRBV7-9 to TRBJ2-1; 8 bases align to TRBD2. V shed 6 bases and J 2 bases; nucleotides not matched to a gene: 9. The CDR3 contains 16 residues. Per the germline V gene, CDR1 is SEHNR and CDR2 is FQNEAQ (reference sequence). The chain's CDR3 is CASRPPGLGPYNEQFF. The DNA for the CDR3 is TGTGCCAGCAGACCACCGGGACTAGGGCCCTACAATGAGCAGTTCTTC.

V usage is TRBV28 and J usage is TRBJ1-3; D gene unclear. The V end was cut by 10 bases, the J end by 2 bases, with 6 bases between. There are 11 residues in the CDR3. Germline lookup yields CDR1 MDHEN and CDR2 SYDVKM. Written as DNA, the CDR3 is TGTGCCACCCGGGCTGGAAACACCATATATTTT. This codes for CATRAGNTIYF.

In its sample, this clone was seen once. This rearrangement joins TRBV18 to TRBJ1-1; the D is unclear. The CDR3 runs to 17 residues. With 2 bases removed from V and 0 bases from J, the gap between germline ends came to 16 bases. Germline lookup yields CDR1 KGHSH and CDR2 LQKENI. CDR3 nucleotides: TGTGCCAGCTCACCAGTGGGGAGTAGCGGCTTGAACACTGAAGCTTTCTTT. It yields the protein CASSPVGSSGLNTEAFF.

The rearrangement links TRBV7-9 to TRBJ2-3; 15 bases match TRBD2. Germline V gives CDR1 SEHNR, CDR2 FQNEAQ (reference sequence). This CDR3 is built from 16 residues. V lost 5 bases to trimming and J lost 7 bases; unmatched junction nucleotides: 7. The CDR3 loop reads CASSPGLAGGGNTQYF. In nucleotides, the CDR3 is TGTGCCAGCAGCCCGGGACTAGCGGGAGGAGGAAATACGCAGTATTTT. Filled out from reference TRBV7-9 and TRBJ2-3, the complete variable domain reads DTGVSQNPRHKITKRGQNVTFRCDPISEHNRLYWYRQTLGQGPEFLTYFQNEAQLEKSRLLSDRFSAERPKGSFSTLEIQRTEQGDSAMYLCASSPGLAGGGNTQYFGPGTRLTVL.

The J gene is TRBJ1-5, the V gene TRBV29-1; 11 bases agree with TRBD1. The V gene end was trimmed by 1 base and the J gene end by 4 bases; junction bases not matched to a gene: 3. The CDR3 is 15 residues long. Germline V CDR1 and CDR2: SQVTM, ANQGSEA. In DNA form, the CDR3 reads TGCAGCGTTGAAGTAGGGACAGGGGGGAATCAGCCCCAGCATTTT. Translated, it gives CSVEVGTGGNQPQHF.

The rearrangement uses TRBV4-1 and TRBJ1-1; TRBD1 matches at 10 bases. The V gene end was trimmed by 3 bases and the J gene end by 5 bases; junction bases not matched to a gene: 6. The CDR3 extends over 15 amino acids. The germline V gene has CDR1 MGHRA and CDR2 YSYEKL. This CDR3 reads CASSHRGQGSTEAFF. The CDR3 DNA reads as TGCGCCAGCAGCCACAGGGGACAGGGGTCAACTGAAGCTTTCTTT.

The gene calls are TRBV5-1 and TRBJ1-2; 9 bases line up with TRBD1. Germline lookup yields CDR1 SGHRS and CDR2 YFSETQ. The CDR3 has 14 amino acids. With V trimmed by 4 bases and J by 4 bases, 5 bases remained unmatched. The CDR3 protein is CASSLRDRAYGYTF. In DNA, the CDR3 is TGCGCCAGCAGCCTCCGGGACAGGGCCTATGGCTACACCTTC.